This TCR beta chain comes out of a study of shared clonotypes between healthy human individuals. Study information: Researchers assigned three CD4 naive, three CD4 memory, two CD8 naive and one CD8 memory plate to each donor.

Worth noting for this clone: Its antigen remains unidentified.

The CDR3 is made up of 15 amino acids. V was clipped by 3 bases and J by 0 bases, with 9 bases between them. Germline V gives CDR1 MNHEY, CDR2 SMNVEV (reference sequence). Positively selected for CCR7, the CD45RO-negative cells used as naive CD8 cells excluded terminally differentiated effector memory CD45RA+ cells. Study-level findings and limits: Relative to memory subsets, naive subsets generally showed larger estimated richness.

Libraries were prepared by immunoSEQ multiplex PCR; TCRdb keeps only in-frame clonotypes and omits some of them. The sample has under 2,000,000 clones, about 95% seen once. This clonotype originated in a man aged 18 to 35 in good health. This chain links TRBV27 with TRBJ2-1; D gene ambiguous. Sequenced sample: naive CD8+ T cells sorted from blood. The CDR3 protein is CASSFIGISYNEQFF. In DNA, the CDR3 is TGTGCCAGCAGTTTTATAGGGATCTCCTACAATGAGCAGTTCTTC.